This T cell receptor (beta chain) was sequenced in a study of cytomegalovirus exposure and HLA in healthy donors. Whole-study context: From HLA-typed donors, an early data release held some 91 million unique TCRs.

With V trimmed by 7 bases and J by 0 bases, 5 bases remained unmatched. Germline CDR1 and CDR2: MNHEY and SMNVEV (reference sequence). This CDR3 is built from 16 residues. In regard to this clone: As yet, its antigen is unknown.

Overall study findings and caveats: An apparent linkage of common viral pathogens to several of the most significant clusters emerged in a later analysis. A later examination showed that TCR association rates differed by HLA locus, with DRB1 most and HLA-C fewest. In a later analysis, most CMV-associated TCR beta chains appeared HLA-restricted.

The PCR made use of 60 Vbeta and 13 Jbeta primers. Only in-frame clones appear in the TCRdb table, and some are missing; sequencing was by immunoSEQ multiplex PCR. The sample holds about 270,000 clones, around 65% seen once. The TCR sequence derives from a female donor in good health and CMV-seronegative. The chain is built from TRBV27 and TRBJ2-7; 14 nucleotides agree with TRBD2. Material: PBMCs. The CDR3 sequence: CASKGLAGGTSYEQYF. The CDR3 DNA reads as TGTGCCAGCAAAGGACTAGCGGGAGGAACCTCCTACGAGCAGTACTTC.